This T cell receptor (beta chain) was sequenced in a study of graft-versus-host responses after intestinal transplantation. Study as a whole: Each of the recipients got a multivisceral, liver-intestinal, or isolated intestinal transplant. After anti-thymocyte globulin induction, recipients took tacrolimus and steroids for around three years.

Worth noting for this clone: The antigen remains undetermined.

The CDR3 consists of 14 residues. V lost 0 bases to trimming and J lost 7 bases, with 13 bases between them. Germline V gene sequence: CDR1 PRHDT, CDR2 FYEKMQ (reference sequence). Some clones are missing from TCRdb's copy, which holds only in-frame ones; the method was immunoSEQ multiplex PCR. Of tens of thousands of clones detected, about 90% appear once; the ten largest clones hold 3.5% to 5%. The chain has TRBV13 and TRBJ2-7; no clear D. Sequenced here: unstimulated CD8+ T cells sorted from spleen or lymph node cells, sampled before transplant. The TCR comes from a human donor who was the organ donor for an intestinal transplant. CDR3 protein: CASSLGQSPGEQYV. The CDR3 DNA follows: TGTGCCAGCAGCTTAGGACAGAGCCCCGGGGAGCAGTACGTC.